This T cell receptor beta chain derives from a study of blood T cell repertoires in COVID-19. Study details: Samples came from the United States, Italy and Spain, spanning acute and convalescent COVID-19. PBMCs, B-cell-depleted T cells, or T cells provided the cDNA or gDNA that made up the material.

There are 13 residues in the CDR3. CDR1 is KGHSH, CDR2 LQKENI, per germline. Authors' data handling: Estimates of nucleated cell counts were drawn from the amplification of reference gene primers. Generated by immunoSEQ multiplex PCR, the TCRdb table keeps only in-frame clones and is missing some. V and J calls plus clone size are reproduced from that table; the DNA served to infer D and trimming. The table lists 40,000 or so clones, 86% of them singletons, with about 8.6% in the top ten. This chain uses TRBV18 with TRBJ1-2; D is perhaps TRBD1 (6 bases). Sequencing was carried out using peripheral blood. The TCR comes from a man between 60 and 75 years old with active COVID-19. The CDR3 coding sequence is TGTGTCACCGGGGCAGGGGAAAGCTATGGCTACACCTTC. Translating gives CVTGAGESYGYTF.